This T cell receptor beta chain was obtained from a study of regulatory T cells in long-lasting Graves disease. Construction of TCR beta libraries relied on iRepertoire HTBI primers and on Arm-PCR targeting CDR3 regions. TCRdb independently ran MiXCR on the multiplex PCR reads; one entry per CDR3 protein. The table shows a few hundred thousand distinct CDR3 sequences, with more than 20% occurring only once. Time point meaning: persistent/refractory GD, antithyroid drugs over 5 years with positive TRAb. Construction of the TCR library relied on RNA isolated from PBMCs. The sequence derives from a woman aged 40-49 years with Graves disease. The starting material was peripheral blood mononuclear cells (PBMCs), obtained when the disease was refractory, from a patient treated with antithyroid drugs.

CDR3 bases: TGTGCCAGCAGCGTAGCGACAGGGGGAGATACGCAGTATTTT. This translates into CASSVATGGDTQYF. The V gene is TRBV9, the J gene TRBJ2-3; 9 bases line up with TRBD1. This CDR3 region has 14 residues. V was clipped by 0 bases and J by 5 bases; unmatched bases: 1. Germline CDR1 SGDLS, CDR2 YYNGEE.